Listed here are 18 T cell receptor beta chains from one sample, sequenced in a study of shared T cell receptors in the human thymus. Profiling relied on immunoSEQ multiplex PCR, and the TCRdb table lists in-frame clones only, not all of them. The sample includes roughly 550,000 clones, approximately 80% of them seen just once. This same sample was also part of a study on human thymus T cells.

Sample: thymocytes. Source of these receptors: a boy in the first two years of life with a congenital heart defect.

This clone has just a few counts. Here the CDR3 reads CASSQMPRPGGPFDEQFF. The CDR3 coding sequence is TGCGCCAGCAGCCAAATGCCCCGCCCGGGAGGGCCTTTCGATGAGCAGTTCTTC. The chain couples TRBV4-3 to TRBJ2-1; TRBD2 matches 8 bases. CDR1 is LGHNA and CDR2 is YSLEER in the germline V gene. The CDR3 has 18 residues. J was trimmed by 8 bases and V by 2 bases; bases with no gene match: 17.

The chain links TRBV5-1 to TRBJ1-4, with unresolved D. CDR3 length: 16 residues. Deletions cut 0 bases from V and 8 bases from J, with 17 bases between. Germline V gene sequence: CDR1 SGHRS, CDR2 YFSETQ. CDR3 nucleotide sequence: TGCGCCAGCAGCTTGGCCTGGATCACAGCGGAGGAAAAACTGTTTTTT. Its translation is CASSLAWITAEEKLFF.

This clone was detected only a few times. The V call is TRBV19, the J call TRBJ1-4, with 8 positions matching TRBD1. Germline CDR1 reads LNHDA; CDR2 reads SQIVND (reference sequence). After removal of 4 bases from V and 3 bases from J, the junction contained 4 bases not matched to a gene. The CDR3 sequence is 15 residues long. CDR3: CASSTRTGSNEKLFF. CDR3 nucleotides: TGTGCCAGTAGTACCCGGACAGGGTCTAATGAAAAACTGTTTTTT. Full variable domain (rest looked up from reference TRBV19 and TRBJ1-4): DGGITQSPKYLFRKEGQNVTLSCEQNLNHDAMYWYRQDPGQGLRLIYYSQIVNDFQKGDIAEGYSVSREKKESFPLTVTSAQKNPTAFYLCASSTRTGSNEKLFFGSGTQLSVL.

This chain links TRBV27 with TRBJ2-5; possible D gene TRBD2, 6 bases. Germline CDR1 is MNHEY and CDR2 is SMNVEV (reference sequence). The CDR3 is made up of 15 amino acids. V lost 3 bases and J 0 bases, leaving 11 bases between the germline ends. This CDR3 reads CASSFVGRNQETQYF. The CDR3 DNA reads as TGTGCCAGCAGTTTTGTAGGGAGGAACCAAGAGACCCAGTACTTC.

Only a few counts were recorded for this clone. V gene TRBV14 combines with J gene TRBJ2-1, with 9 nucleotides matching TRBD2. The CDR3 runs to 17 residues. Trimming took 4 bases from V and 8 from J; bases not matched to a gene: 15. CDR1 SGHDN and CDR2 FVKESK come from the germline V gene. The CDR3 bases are TGTGCCAGCAGCCGGATGAGGGCGGGAGGGCATCCCGATGAGCAGTTCTTC. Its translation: CASSRMRAGGHPDEQFF.

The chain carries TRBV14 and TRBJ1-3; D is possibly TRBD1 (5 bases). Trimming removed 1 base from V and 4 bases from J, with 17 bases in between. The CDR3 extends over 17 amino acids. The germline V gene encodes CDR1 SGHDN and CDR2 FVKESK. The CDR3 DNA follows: TGTGCCAGCAGCCAAGCAGGGAGGGGAGGAAGGGGAAACACCATATATTTT. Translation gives CASSQAGRGGRGNTIYF.

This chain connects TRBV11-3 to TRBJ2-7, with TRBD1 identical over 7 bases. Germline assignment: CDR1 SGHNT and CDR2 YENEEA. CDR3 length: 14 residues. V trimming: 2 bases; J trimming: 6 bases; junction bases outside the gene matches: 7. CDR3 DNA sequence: TGTGCCAGCAGCTTAAGGGGGCTGCCGTCCGAGCAGTACTTC. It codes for CASSLRGLPSEQYF.

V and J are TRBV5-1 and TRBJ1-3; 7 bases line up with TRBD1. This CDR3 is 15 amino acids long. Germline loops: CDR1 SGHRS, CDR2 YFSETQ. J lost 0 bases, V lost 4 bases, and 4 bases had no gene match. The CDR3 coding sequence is TGCGCCAGCAGCCCAGGGGGTGCCTCTGGAAACACCATATATTTT. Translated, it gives CASSPGGASGNTIYF. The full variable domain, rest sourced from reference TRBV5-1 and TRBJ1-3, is KAGVTQTPRYLIKTRGQQVTLSCSPISGHRSVSWYQQTPGQGLQFLFEYFSETQRNKGNFPGRFSGRQFSNSRSEMNVSTLELGDSALYLCASSPGGASGNTIYFGEGSWLTVV.

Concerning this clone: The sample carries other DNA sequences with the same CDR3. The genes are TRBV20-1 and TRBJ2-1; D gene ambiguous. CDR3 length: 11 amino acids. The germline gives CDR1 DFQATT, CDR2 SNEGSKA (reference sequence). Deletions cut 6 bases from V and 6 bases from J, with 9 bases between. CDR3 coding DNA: TGCAGTGCGTTGCGCGGCAATGAGCAGTTCTTC. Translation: CSALRGNEQFF.

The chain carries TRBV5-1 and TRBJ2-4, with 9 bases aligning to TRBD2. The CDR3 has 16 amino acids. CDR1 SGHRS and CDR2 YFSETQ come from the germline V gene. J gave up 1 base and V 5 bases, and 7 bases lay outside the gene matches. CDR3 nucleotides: TGCGCCAGCAGTAATAGCGGGAGCGGGGCCAAAAACATTCAGTACTTC. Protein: CASSNSGSGAKNIQYF. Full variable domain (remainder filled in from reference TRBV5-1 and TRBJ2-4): KAGVTQTPRYLIKTRGQQVTLSCSPISGHRSVSWYQQTPGQGLQFLFEYFSETQRNKGNFPGRFSGRQFSNSRSEMNVSTLELGDSALYLCASSNSGSGAKNIQYFGAGTRLSVL.

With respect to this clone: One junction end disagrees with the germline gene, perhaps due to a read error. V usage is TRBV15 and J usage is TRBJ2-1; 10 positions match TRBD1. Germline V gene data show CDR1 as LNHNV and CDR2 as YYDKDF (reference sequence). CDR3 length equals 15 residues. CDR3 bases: TGTGCCACCAGCAGGAGTAATAGGGAGGACAGGGGGTGGCTCTTC. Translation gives CATSRSNREDRGWLF.

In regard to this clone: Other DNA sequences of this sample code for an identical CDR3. The DNA of the CDR3 is TGTGCCAGCAGTTTGTCCGGACTGTACAATGAGCAGTTCTTC. Amino acid sequence: CASSLSGLYNEQFF. V usage is TRBV27 and J usage is TRBJ2-1; tentative D call: TRBD2 (5 bases). Germline V gene data show CDR1 as MNHEY and CDR2 as SMNVEV (reference sequence). V gave up 3 bases and J gave up 4 bases, with 10 bases separating them. The CDR3 loop spans 14 amino acids.

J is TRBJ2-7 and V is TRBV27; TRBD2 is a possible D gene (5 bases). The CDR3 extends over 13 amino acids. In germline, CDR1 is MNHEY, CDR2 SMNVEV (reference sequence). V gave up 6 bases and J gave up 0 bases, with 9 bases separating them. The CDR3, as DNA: TGTGCCAGCAGGGAGGTCCCCTCCTACGAGCAGTACTTC. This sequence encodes CASREVPSYEQYF.

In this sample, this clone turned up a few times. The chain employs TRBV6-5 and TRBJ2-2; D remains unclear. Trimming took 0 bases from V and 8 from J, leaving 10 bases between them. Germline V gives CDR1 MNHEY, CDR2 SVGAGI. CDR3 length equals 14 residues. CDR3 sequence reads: CASSYSTNRGELFF. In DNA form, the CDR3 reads TGTGCCAGCAGTTACTCGACAAACCGTGGGGAGCTGTTTTTT.

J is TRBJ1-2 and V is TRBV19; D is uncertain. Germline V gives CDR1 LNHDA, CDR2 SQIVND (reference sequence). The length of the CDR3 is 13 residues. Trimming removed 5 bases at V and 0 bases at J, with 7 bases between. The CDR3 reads CASSRDSNYGYTF. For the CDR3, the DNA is TGTGCCAGTAGTCGGGATTCTAACTATGGCTACACCTTC.

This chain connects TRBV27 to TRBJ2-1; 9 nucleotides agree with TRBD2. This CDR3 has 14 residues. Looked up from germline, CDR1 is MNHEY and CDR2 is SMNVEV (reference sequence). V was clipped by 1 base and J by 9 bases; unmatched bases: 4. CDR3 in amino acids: CASSLYNSGSEQFF. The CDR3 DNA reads TGTGCCAGCAGTTTATATAATAGCGGGAGTGAGCAGTTCTTC.

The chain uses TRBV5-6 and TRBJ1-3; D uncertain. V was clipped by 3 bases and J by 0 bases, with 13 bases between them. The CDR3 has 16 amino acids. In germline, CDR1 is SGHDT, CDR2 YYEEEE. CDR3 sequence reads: CASSSLTSRSGNTIYF. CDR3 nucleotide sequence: TGTGCCAGCAGCTCACTGACATCCCGCTCTGGAAACACCATATATTTT. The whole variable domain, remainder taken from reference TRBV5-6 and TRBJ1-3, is DAGVTQSPTHLIKTRGQQVTLRCSPKSGHDTVSWYQQALGQGPQFIFQYYEEEERQRGNFPDRFSGHQFPNYSSELNVNALLLGDSALYLCASSSLTSRSGNTIYFGEGSWLTVV.

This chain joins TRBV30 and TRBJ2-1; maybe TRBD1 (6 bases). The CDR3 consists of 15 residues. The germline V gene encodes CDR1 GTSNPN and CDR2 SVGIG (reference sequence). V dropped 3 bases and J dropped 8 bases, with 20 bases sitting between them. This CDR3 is CAWRSRGSLRYEQFF. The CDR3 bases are TGTGCCTGGAGATCGAGGGGGTCGTTACGGTATGAGCAGTTCTTC.